This is a list of T cell receptor beta chains from one sample in a study of shared T cell receptors in the human thymus. TCRdb's table, derived via immunoSEQ multiplex PCR, lists solely in-frame clones and lacks some. The top ten hold over 0.008% of the sample, which has more than 550,000 clones, approximately 85% seen once. This sample was also put to use in a study of human thymus T cells.

The sample consisted of thymocytes. Every receptor here comes from a girl under three years old with a congenital heart defect. The CDR3 runs from the conserved cysteine through the conserved F or W. The order of the fields is clone size, J gene, D gene, V gene, CDR3 protein, CDR3 DNA. The D gene is left open where the match is weak. Size values are once, few and many counts, or a class for expanded clones, and some rows have none.

size: NA
J: TRBJ1-5
D: NA
V: TRBV18
CDR3: CASSRLPRLGDQPQHF
DNA: TGTGCCAGCTCCAGACTCCCCAGGTTAGGGGATCAGCCCCAGCATTTT

size: NA
J: TRBJ2-1
D: TRBD2
V: TRBV7-9
CDR3: CASSPKAGGPSYNEQFF
DNA: TGTGCCAGCAGCCCAAAAGCGGGGGGCCCCTCCTACAATGAGCAGTTCTTC

size: few
J: TRBJ2-1
D: TRBD2
V: TRBV7-6
CDR3: CASSLGLAAYNEQFF
DNA: TGTGCCAGCAGCCTTGGACTAGCGGCCTACAATGAGCAGTTCTTC

size: NA
J: TRBJ2-1
D: TRBD2
V: TRBV7-8
CDR3: CASSRRPVPSGEDYNEQFF
DNA: TGTGCCAGCAGCCGAAGACCCGTCCCCAGCGGGGAGGACTACAATGAGCAGTTCTTC

size: NA
J: TRBJ1-2
D: TRBD1
V: TRBV7-2
CDR3: CASSNRWNRGLFGYTF
DNA: TGTGCCAGCAGTAACCGCTGGAACAGGGGGCTGTTTGGCTACACCTTC

size: NA
J: TRBJ1-6
D: TRBD1
V: TRBV7-6
CDR3: CASSAGQGIGPLHF
DNA: TGTGCCAGCAGCGCGGGACAGGGGATAGGGCCCCTCCACTTT

size: NA
J: TRBJ1-1
D: TRBD1
V: TRBV28
CDR3: CASKSRGHQSNTEAFF
DNA: TGTGCCAGCAAAAGCAGGGGGCATCAATCGAACACTGAAGCTTTCTTT

size: NA
J: TRBJ2-7
D: NA
V: TRBV4-3
CDR3: CASSRIKGGEAYEQYF
DNA: TGCGCCAGCAGCCGAATCAAGGGGGGGGAAGCCTACGAGCAGTACTTC

size: NA
J: TRBJ1-5
D: TRBD1
V: TRBV6-5
CDR3: CASSSGQGRNQPQHF
DNA: TGTGCCAGCAGCTCCGGACAGGGACGGAATCAGCCCCAGCATTTT

size: NA
J: TRBJ1-3
D: TRBD1
V: TRBV5-6
CDR3: CASSLEGQGSGNTIYF
DNA: TGTGCCAGCAGTTTAGAGGGACAGGGCTCTGGAAACACCATATATTTT

size: NA
J: TRBJ2-7
D: TRBD1
V: TRBV10-3
CDR3: CAINPGTGEGYEQYF
DNA: TGTGCCATCAACCCAGGGACAGGGGAGGGCTACGAGCAGTACTTC

size: NA
J: TRBJ1-4
D: NA
V: TRBV2
CDR3: CASSPLPREKLFF
DNA: TGTGCCAGCAGTCCCCTCCCTAGAGAAAAACTGTTTTTT

size: NA
J: TRBJ2-7
D: TRBD1
V: TRBV6-5
CDR3: CASSLRQGASYEQYF
DNA: TGTGCCAGCAGTCTAAGACAGGGGGCGTCCTACGAGCAGTACTTC

size: NA
J: TRBJ1-1
D: NA
V: TRBV29-1
CDR3: CNGPVEGTEAFF
DNA: TGCAACGGACCCGTGGAGGGCACTGAAGCTTTCTTT

size: NA
J: TRBJ1-1
D: NA
V: TRBV6-6
CDR3: CASSYKGRDYTEAFF
DNA: TGTGCCAGCAGTTACAAGGGCAGGGACTACACTGAAGCTTTCTTT

size: few
J: TRBJ1-2
D: NA
V: TRBV2
CDR3: CASGAYYGYTF
DNA: TGTGCCAGCGGGGCTTACTATGGCTACACCTTC

size: few
J: TRBJ2-6
D: NA
V: TRBV5-1
CDR3: CASSFTDRLGANVLTF
DNA: TGCGCCAGCAGCTTCACGGACAGACTCGGGGCCAACGTCCTGACTTTC

size: NA
J: TRBJ1-6
D: NA
V: TRBV5-6
CDR3: CASSREEGPPLHF
DNA: TGTGCCAGCAGCAGGGAGGAAGGACCACCCCTCCACTTT

size: NA
J: TRBJ1-1
D: NA
V: TRBV28
CDR3: CASSSFYTEAFF
DNA: TGTGCCAGCAGTTCCTTTTACACTGAAGCTTTCTTT

size: NA
J: TRBJ2-7
D: NA
V: TRBV12-5
CDR3: CASGLVSDSRYEQYF
DNA: TGTGCTAGTGGTTTGGTGTCGGACTCAAGGTACGAGCAGTACTTC

size: NA
J: TRBJ2-1
D: NA
V: TRBV27
CDR3: CASSLFLTRNKAGDEQFF
DNA: TGTGCCAGCAGTTTATTTCTTACTAGGAACAAGGCTGGAGATGAGCAGTTCTTC

size: NA
J: TRBJ1-2
D: NA
V: TRBV6-5
CDR3: CASRSDRRYGYTF
DNA: TGTGCCAGCAGATCGGACAGACGATATGGCTACACCTTC

size: NA
J: TRBJ1-3
D: NA
V: TRBV5-4
CDR3: CASSLGRAGMSGNTIYF
DNA: TGTGCCAGCAGCTTGGGGCGCGCAGGGATGAGCGGAAACACCATATATTTT

size: NA
J: TRBJ1-3
D: NA
V: TRBV11-2
CDR3: CASSLDRGASGNTIYF
DNA: TGTGCCAGCAGCTTAGATCGGGGGGCGTCTGGAAACACCATATATTTT

size: NA
J: TRBJ1-6
D: NA
V: TRBV7-8
CDR3: CASSARWTGTTPHLYNSPLHF
DNA: TGTGCCAGCAGCGCAAGGTGGACCGGGACAACTCCCCATCTTTATAATTCACCCCTCCACTTT

size: NA
J: TRBJ1-2
D: NA
V: TRBV5-1
CDR3: CASSLWALANYGYTF
DNA: TGCGCCAGCAGCTTGTGGGCTTTAGCTAACTATGGCTACACCTTC

size: once
J: TRBJ1-2
D: NA
V: TRBV14
CDR3: CASSHGRGGYGGYTF
DNA: TGTGCCAGCAGCCATGGACGGGGTGGGTATGGCGGCTACACCTTC

size: few
J: TRBJ2-5
D: NA
V: TRBV7-4
CDR3: CASSLRSRIQETQYF
DNA: TGTGCCAGCAGCTTACGGTCCAGGATTCAAGAGACCCAGTACTTC

size: NA
J: TRBJ2-1
D: NA
V: TRBV5-1
CDR3: CASRGLADPNEQFF
DNA: TGCGCCAGCCGGGGGCTAGCGGACCCCAATGAGCAGTTCTTC

size: NA
J: TRBJ2-3
D: NA
V: TRBV11-3
CDR3: CASSLGSSHTQYF
DNA: TGTGCCAGCAGCTTAGGTAGTAGCCATACGCAGTATTTT

size: few
J: TRBJ1-6
D: NA
V: TRBV30
CDR3: CAWSSNRESSPLHF
DNA: TGTGCCTGGAGTTCAAACAGGGAGAGTTCACCCCTCCACTTT

size: NA
J: TRBJ1-1
D: TRBD1
V: TRBV25-1
CDR3: CASSDDRGSTEAFF
DNA: TGTGCCAGCAGTGACGACAGGGGGAGCACTGAAGCTTTCTTT

size: once
J: TRBJ2-1
D: NA
V: TRBV6-6
CDR3: CASSSRSAGNEQFF
DNA: TGTGCCAGCAGTTCCCGTTCAGCGGGCAATGAGCAGTTCTTC

size: few
J: TRBJ2-7
D: TRBD1
V: TRBV4-3
CDR3: CASSLGTATYEQYF
DNA: TGCGCCAGCAGCCTCGGGACAGCCACCTACGAGCAGTACTTC

size: NA
J: TRBJ2-7
D: TRBD1
V: TRBV5-1
CDR3: CASSPQTDTGGGKYEQYF
DNA: TGCGCCAGCAGCCCGCAAACCGACACAGGGGGCGGAAAGTACGAGCAGTACTTC